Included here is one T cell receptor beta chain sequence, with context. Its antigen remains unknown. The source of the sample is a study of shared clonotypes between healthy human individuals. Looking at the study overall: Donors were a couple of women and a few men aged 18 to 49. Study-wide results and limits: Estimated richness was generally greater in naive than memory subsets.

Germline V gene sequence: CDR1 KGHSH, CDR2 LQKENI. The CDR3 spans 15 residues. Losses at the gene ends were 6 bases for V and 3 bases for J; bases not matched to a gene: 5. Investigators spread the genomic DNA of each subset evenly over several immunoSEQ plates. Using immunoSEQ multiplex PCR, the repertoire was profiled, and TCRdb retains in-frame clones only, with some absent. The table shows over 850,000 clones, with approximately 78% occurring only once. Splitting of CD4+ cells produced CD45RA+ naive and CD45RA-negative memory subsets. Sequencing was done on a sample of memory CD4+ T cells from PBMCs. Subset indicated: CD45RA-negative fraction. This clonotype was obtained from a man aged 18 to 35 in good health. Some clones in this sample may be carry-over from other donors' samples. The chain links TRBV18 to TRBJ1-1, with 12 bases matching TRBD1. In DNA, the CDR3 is TGTGCCAGCTCCCCCGGGACAGGGGGCCACACTGAAGCTTTCTTT. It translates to CASSPGTGGHTEAFF.